The entry that follows covers one T cell receptor (beta chain) sequence. Its target antigen remains unknown. Base qualities are not recorded, but no much larger clone differs from it by a single base. Sequencing instrument: Illumina MiSeq. Quantitative 5'-RACE with molecular barcodes was used to prepare TCR beta libraries. For the original study's pipeline: A new computational method, built on a probabilistic model of VDJ rearrangement, was used to identify disease-linked TCR variants. Starting from the raw public reads, TCRdb applied fastp trimming at Q25, assembled clones with MiXCR and retained in-frame beta chains. Each entry merges the rows of one CDR3 protein and shows their most common DNA and genes. The V and J calls reflect TCRdb's pipeline rather than the authors' work. Within this sample are some 37,000 distinct CDR3 sequences, with approximately 15% of them counted one time only. Around 50% of the sample is in the top ten clones.

The data derive from a study of CD8 T cells in ankylosing spondylitis (dated by TCRdb to about 2017). At the level of the whole study: T cell receptor beta repertoires were profiled in healthy donors and ankylosing spondylitis patients so that disease-linked TCR variants could be found. The full study cohort was made up of under 30 ankylosing spondylitis patients and 108 healthy donors. Peripheral blood samples were taken, and synovial fluid was additionally collected from ankylosing spondylitis patients. On the study overall, not on this receptor specifically: Some of the motif variants had been reported before in the synovial fluid and blood of reactive arthritis patients, a finding that suggests common disease-initiation mechanisms. The disease-linked clones were reported as significantly enriched in matched synovial fluid samples from ankylosing spondylitis patients. The disease-linked clones had a CD8+ phenotype and were found at relatively low frequencies in peripheral blood. Blood from ankylosing spondylitis patients appeared to be characterized by a TCR beta motif composed of under 10 highly homologous amino acid variants.

Trimming costs V 2 bases and J 7 bases, and their ends lie 17 bases apart. Measured from the cysteine to the phenylalanine, the CDR3 is 16 residues long. The only DNA kept is the CDR3, 48 bases in frame from the first base. The CDR1 and CDR2 encoded by the germline V gene are MNHEY and SVGEGT. The specimen was blood. This receptor was obtained from a male donor with ankylosing spondylitis or in good health (not recorded which). In this chain, TRBV6-2 or TRBV6-3 is recombined with TRBJ2-2; the D region possibly corresponds to TRBD2 (5 bases align). This receptor carries the CDR3 CASSYPLAAGGGELFF. The nucleotide sequence reads as follows: TGTGCCAGCAGTTACCCCCTGGCAGCCGGAGGCGGGGAGCTGTTTTTT.